The 21 T cell receptor beta chains listed next were all sequenced from one sample in a study of blood T cell repertoires in COVID-19. Clones were read by immunoSEQ multiplex PCR, and TCRdb kept only the in-frame ones, dropping some. Counted here are 100,000 or so clones, around 87% occurring once; the ten biggest clones make up approximately 30%. The sequenced material came from peripheral blood. The receptor source for this set is a woman over 75 with acute or convalescent COVID-19.

The J gene is TRBJ2-1, the V gene TRBV12-3 or TRBV12-4; possibly TRBD1 for D (6 bases). The CDR3 extends over 13 amino acids. Trimming left V 3 bases short and J 8 bases short, with 11 bases between. CDR3 amino acids: CASSFMGAYEQFF. CDR3 sequence (DNA): TGTGCCAGCAGTTTCATGGGGGCATATGAGCAGTTCTTC.

This chain links TRBV6-5 with TRBJ1-2, with 9 positions matching TRBD1. The length of the CDR3 is 14 residues. J was trimmed by 4 bases and V by 4 bases; bases with no gene match: 4. Looked up from germline, CDR1 is MNHEY and CDR2 is SVGAGI. Here the CDR3 reads CASSSPGQGYGYTF. The DNA of the CDR3 is TGTGCCAGCAGTTCTCCGGGACAGGGCTATGGCTACACCTTC.

V and J are TRBV12-3 or TRBV12-4 and TRBJ1-1, with D perhaps matching TRBD1 (6 bases). The CDR3 contains 12 residues. The germline V and J ends were trimmed by 2 bases and 12 bases, with 13 bases remaining between them. CDR3 coding DNA: TGTGCCAGCAGTTTATGGGCAGGGGAATCTTTCTTT. Its protein is CASSLWAGESFF.

This rearrangement joins TRBV10-3 to TRBJ1-1; 8 positions match TRBD1. Germline V gives CDR1 ENHRY, CDR2 SYGVKD. This CDR3 region has 12 residues. V gave up 6 bases and J gave up 10 bases; unmatched junction bases: 7. The DNA for the CDR3 is TGTGCCATCAGCGCAGGGGGCAATGGAGCTTTCTTT. Translated, it gives CAISAGGNGAFF.

This clone was counted once. The same CDR3 can be traced to other DNA sequences in this sample. The rearrangement links TRBV9 to TRBJ1-1, with D hard to call. The CDR3 consists of 13 residues. Between the trimmed V and J ends, which lost 2 bases and 1 base, there was a span of 6 bases. CDR1 SGDLS and CDR2 YYNGEE come from the germline V gene. The CDR3 is CASSVSGNTEAFF. The CDR3 nucleotides read TGTGCCAGCAGCGTGTCGGGGAACACTGAAGCTTTCTTT.

This clone was counted only a few times. The V call is TRBV20-1, the J call TRBJ1-2; no definite D call. The CDR3 runs 10 residues. CDR1 and CDR2 (germline): DFQATT, SNEGSKA (reference sequence). Trimming shortened V by 6 bases and J by 12 bases, and 14 bases separated the two germline ends. The CDR3 sequence: CSADEGFHTF. The CDR3 DNA reads TGCAGTGCCGACGAGGGCTTCCACACCTTC.

V is TRBV12-3 or TRBV12-4 and J is TRBJ1-1, with TRBD1 matching over 8 bases. The CDR3 runs 13 residues. With 9 bases clipped from V and 3 bases from J, the junction kept 6 bases outside the gene matches. In DNA, the CDR3 is TGTGCCAGTGACAGGGGTCTGGACACTGAAGCTTTCTTT. This encodes CASDRGLDTEAFF.

The chain links TRBV3-1 (or the pseudogene TRBV3-2) to TRBJ2-3; 9 bases are shared with TRBD2. The CDR3 is 16 amino acids. Germline CDR1 reads LGHDT; CDR2 reads YNNKEL (reference sequence). V shed 0 bases, J shed 5 bases, and the junction held 6 bases outside the gene matches. CDR3 in DNA: TGTGCCAGCAGCCAAGATGCGGGGGGGCGGGTAGATACGCAGTATTTT. Translation gives CASSQDAGGRVDTQYF.

This clone occurred once. V gene TRBV30 combines with J gene TRBJ1-1; D is unresolved. V lost 4 bases to trimming and J lost 12 bases, with 15 bases between them. The CDR3 has 11 amino acids. CDR1 GTSNPN and CDR2 SVGIG come from the germline V gene (reference sequence). The CDR3 DNA reads TGTGCCTGGATCCAACGCCCGGTCCCTTTCTTT. Translated, it gives CAWIQRPVPFF. Full variable domain (missing parts from reference TRBV30 and TRBJ1-1): SQTIHQWPATLVQPVGSPLSLECTVEGTSNPNLYWYRQAAGRGLQLLFYSVGIGQISSEVPQNLSASRPQDRQFILSSKKLLLSDSGFYLCAWIQRPVPFFGQGTRLTVV.

The CDR3 nucleotides are TGTGCCAGCAGCAAAGGGAGGGACAGGGGGCCGCTCAGGACCTACGAGCAGTACTTC. Its translation: CASSKGRDRGPLRTYEQYF. The chain joins TRBV21-1 to TRBJ2-7; TRBD1 reflects the table's D call only, with no check against the DNA. TRBV21-1 corresponds to a pseudogene. The CDR3 extends over 19 amino acids.

CDR3 protein: CASSPSPGRYEQYF. CDR3 bases: TGTGCCAGCAGCCCAAGCCCCGGGAGATACGAGCAGTACTTC. The chain is built from TRBV11-2 and TRBJ2-7, with D perhaps matching TRBD2 (6 bases). CDR1 and CDR2 from the germline V gene are SGHAT and FQNNGV. This CDR3 is 14 amino acids long. V was shortened by 5 bases and J by 4 bases, with 15 bases between the two germline ends.

The CDR3 loop reads CASSIVGAGQPQHF. In DNA, the CDR3 is TGTGCCAGTAGTATTGTTGGCGCGGGTCAGCCCCAGCATTTT. The rearrangement links TRBV19 to TRBJ1-5, with unresolved D. The germline gives CDR1 LNHDA, CDR2 SQIVND (reference sequence). V lost 3 bases and J lost 6, with 12 bases in between. CDR3 length: 14 residues.

V is TRBV5-6 and J is TRBJ2-7; 11 bases are shared with TRBD1. The CDR3 length is 14 residues. From germline, CDR1 is SGHDT and CDR2 YYEEEE. J gave up 4 bases and V 3 bases, and 3 bases lay outside the gene matches. In DNA form, the CDR3 reads TGTGCCAGCAGCTGGACAGGGGGCTCGTACGAGCAGTACTTC. It yields the protein CASSWTGGSYEQYF.

This sequence joins TRBV5-4 and TRBJ2-4; 9 nucleotides line up with TRBD1. The CDR3 is made up of 14 amino acids. The trim removed 4 bases at V and 4 bases at J, leaving 3 bases unmatched. Germline CDR1 and CDR2: SGHNT and YYREEE (reference sequence). In DNA, the CDR3 is TGTGCCAGCAGCCAACAGGGGGCAAAAAACATTCAGTACTTC. Its translation: CASSQQGAKNIQYF.

The chain employs TRBV6-5 and TRBJ1-1, with TRBD1 as a possible D gene (6 bases). Germline V gives CDR1 MNHEY, CDR2 SVGAGI. The V gene lost 1 base and the J gene lost 0 bases, with 12 bases spanning the gap. The CDR3 extends over 16 amino acids. This CDR3 is CASSYWIGTLNTEAFF. Here the CDR3 DNA reads TGTGCCAGCAGTTACTGGATCGGGACACTGAACACTGAAGCTTTCTTT.

The chain is built from TRBV30 and TRBJ1-2; tentatively, D is TRBD1 (6 bases). CDR1 and CDR2 (germline): GTSNPN, SVGIG (reference sequence). Trimming stripped 4 bases from V and 1 base from J, with 7 bases between. CDR3 length: 12 residues. CDR3 in DNA: TGTGCCTGGAACAGGGATAACTATGGCTACACCTTC. Its protein product is CAWNRDNYGYTF.

This chain links TRBV3-1 (or the pseudogene TRBV3-2) with TRBJ2-7; 8 positions agree with TRBD1. The CDR3 has 13 residues. Trimming cost V 5 bases and J 8 bases; bases outside gene matches: 8. CDR1 and CDR2 (germline): LGHDT, YNNKEL (reference sequence). CDR3 nucleotide sequence: TGTGCCAGCAGCACTACGGACAGGGCAAAGCAGTACTTC. Translated: CASSTTDRAKQYF.

The rearrangement uses TRBV30 and TRBJ2-1; 7 positions match TRBD1. The CDR3 totals 14 residues. V trimming: 4 bases; J trimming: 4 bases; junction bases outside the gene matches: 7. In germline, CDR1 is GTSNPN, CDR2 SVGIG (reference sequence). CDR3 in DNA: TGTGCCTGGACCTGGGGGACAGCGTACAATGAGCAGTTCTTC. It specifies CAWTWGTAYNEQFF. The full variable domain, rest sourced from reference TRBV30 and TRBJ2-1, is SQTIHQWPATLVQPVGSPLSLECTVEGTSNPNLYWYRQAAGRGLQLLFYSVGIGQISSEVPQNLSASRPQDRQFILSSKKLLLSDSGFYLCAWTWGTAYNEQFFGPGTRLTVL.

The V call is TRBV18, the J call TRBJ2-6; 7 nucleotides line up with TRBD2. V dropped 8 bases and J dropped 2; count of bases not matched to a gene: 6. CDR3 length equals 15 residues. Germline assignment: CDR1 KGHSH and CDR2 LQKENI. This CDR3 is CASTTAGAGANVLTF. CDR3 DNA: TGTGCCAGCACGACCGCGGGGGCTGGGGCCAACGTCCTGACTTTC.

Only a few counts were recorded for this clone. J is TRBJ2-7 and V is TRBV18; possible D gene TRBD1, 6 bases. Trimming took off 3 bases at V and 5 bases at J, with 14 bases between the two ends. Germline V CDR1 and CDR2: KGHSH, LQKENI. The CDR3 extends over 14 amino acids. CDR3 residues: CASSPPQGINEQYF. The CDR3 region has the DNA TGTGCCAGCTCACCTCCCCAGGGGATAAACGAGCAGTACTTC. Variable domain in full (rest from reference TRBV18 and TRBJ2-7): NAGVMQNPRHLVRRRGQEARLRCSPMKGHSHVYWYRQLPEEGLKFMVYLQKENIIDESGMPKERFSAEFPKEGPSILRIQQVVRGDSAAYFCASSPPQGINEQYFGPGTRLTVT.

This clone has only a few counts. V and J are TRBV19 and TRBJ2-7; 10 bases agree with TRBD1. The CDR3 runs 13 residues. The ends lost 6 bases at V and 1 base at J; junction bases unmatched: 0. CDR1 is LNHDA, CDR2 SQIVND, per germline (reference sequence). CDR3 nucleotide sequence: TGTGCCAGTAGGGACAGGGGGTCCTACGAGCAGTACTTC. It encodes CASRDRGSYEQYF.